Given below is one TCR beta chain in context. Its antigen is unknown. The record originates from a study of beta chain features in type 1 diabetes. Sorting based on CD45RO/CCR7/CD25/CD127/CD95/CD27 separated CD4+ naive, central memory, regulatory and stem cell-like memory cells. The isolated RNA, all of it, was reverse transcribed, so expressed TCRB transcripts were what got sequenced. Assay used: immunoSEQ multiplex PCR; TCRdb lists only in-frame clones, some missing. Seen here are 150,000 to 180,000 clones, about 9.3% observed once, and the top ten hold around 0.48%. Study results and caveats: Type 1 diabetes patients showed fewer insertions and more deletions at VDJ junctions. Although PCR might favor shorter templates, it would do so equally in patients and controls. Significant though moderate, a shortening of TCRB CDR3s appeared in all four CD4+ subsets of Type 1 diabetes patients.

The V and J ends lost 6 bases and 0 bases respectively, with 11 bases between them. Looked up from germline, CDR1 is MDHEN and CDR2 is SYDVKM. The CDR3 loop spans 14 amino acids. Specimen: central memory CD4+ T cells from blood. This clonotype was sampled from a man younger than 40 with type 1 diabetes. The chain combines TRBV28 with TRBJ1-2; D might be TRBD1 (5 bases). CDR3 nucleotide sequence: TGTGCCAGCAGATATACAGGTCCTAACTATGGCTACACCTTC. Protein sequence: CASRYTGPNYGYTF.